This T cell receptor beta chain derives from a study of T cells in Graves' hyperthyroidism and ophthalmopathy. Study summary: Initial diagnosis, before any treatment, was when peripheral blood was collected. Overall study results and limits: Researchers found most expanded thyroid clonotypes above 0.001 in blood as well.

Stability of Graves' hyperthyroidism was defined as absent ophthalmopathy progression within 18 months. Patients aged 18 to 65 had newly diagnosed hyperthyroidism of under 2 months' duration. With respect to this clonotype: Its antigen remains unknown.

Regions amplified from RNA transcripts were the TCR beta CDR3 regions. Researchers ran a first-round RT-PCR on the TCR CDR3 using the HTBI primer set. MiXCR was run by TCRdb on the multiplex PCR reads, yielding one entry per CDR3 protein. The repertoire holds 600,000 to 800,000 distinct CDR3 sequences, with 35% as singletons. The ends lost 3 bases at V and 1 base at J; junction bases unmatched: 4. Germline-derived CDR1 and CDR2 are SGHTS and YDEGEE. This CDR3 contains 15 residues. The rearrangement links TRBV5-8 to TRBJ1-1, with 9 bases aligning to TRBD1. The sample consisted of blood. The receptor comes from a woman aged 40 to 50 with Graves' hyperthyroidism. The CDR3 DNA reads as TGTGCCAGCAGCTCCGGACAGGGGAGGAACACTGAAGCTTTCTTT. This encodes CASSSGQGRNTEAFF.